Listed below are T cell receptor beta chains from one sample, sequenced in a study of OX40 agonist ivuxolimab in advanced cancers. Assay used: immunoSEQ multiplex PCR; TCRdb lists only in-frame clones, some missing. The profile covers 50,000 to 60,000 clones, with approximately 86% appearing a single time and 13% to 15% taken by the ten largest. The material was CD4+ or CD8+ T cells sorted from blood, obtained in a trial of the OX40 agonist ivuxolimab. Receptors were obtained from an adult with an advanced solid tumor such as melanoma, head and neck, liver or kidney cancer. Each CDR3 is given with its conserved first and last residue. Fields, in order: J gene, V gene, clone size, D gene, CDR3 protein, CDR3 DNA. D genes are given only for firm matches. Only some rows state a clone size, as once, few, many or a class for expanded clones.

TRBJ2-1 | TRBV7-6 | few | TRBD1 | CASSSGQGVYNEQFF | TGTGCCAGCAGCTCGGGACAGGGGGTATACAATGAGCAGTTCTTC
TRBJ2-2 | TRBV2 | few | . | CADRRGTGELFF | TGTGCCGACCGGAGGGGCACCGGGGAGCTGTTTTTT
TRBJ2-7 | TRBV30 | once | . | CAWSDNSYEQYF | TGTGCCTGGAGCGACAATAGCTACGAGCAGTACTTC
TRBJ2-7 | TRBV19 | . | TRBD1 | CASSTTGHEQYF | TGTGCCAGTAGTACGACAGGGCACGAGCAGTACTTC
TRBJ2-4 | TRBV13 | . | . | CASSPTLAKNIQYF | TGTGCCAGCAGCCCCACGCTAGCCAAAAACATTCAGTACTTC
TRBJ2-1 | TRBV30 | . | . | CAATYNEQFF | TGTGCCGCTACCTACAATGAGCAGTTCTTC
TRBJ2-2 | TRBV5-6 | once | . | CASSSTMNTGELFF | TGTGCCAGCAGCTCGACTATGAACACCGGGGAGCTGTTTTTT
TRBJ1-1 | TRBV7-9 | . | . | CASSNGANEAFF | TGTGCCAGCAGTAACGGGGCCAACGAAGCTTTCTTT
TRBJ1-4 | TRBV4-2 | . | . | CASSPNYPGQSEKLFF | TGTGCCAGCAGCCCAAACTACCCCGGACAGAGTGAAAAACTGTTTTTT
TRBJ2-7 | TRBV5-6 | . | . | CASSNGGSYEQYF | TGTGCCAGCTCTAATGGCGGATCGTACGAGCAGTACTTC
TRBJ2-3 | TRBV7-2 | . | TRBD2 | CASSSPPGGEGYTDTQYF | TGTGCCAGCAGCTCCCCCCCTGGAGGGGAGGGATACACAGATACGCAGTATTTT
TRBJ1-2 | TRBV7-9 | few | . | CASSDLPSVGNYGYTF | TGTGCCAGCAGCGACCTCCCCAGTGTAGGTAACTATGGCTACACCTTC
TRBJ2-7 | TRBV4-1 | . | TRBD1 | CASSPVGGTGVTNEQYF | TGCGCCAGCAGCCCCGTCGGGGGGACAGGGGTGACCAACGAGCAGTACTTC
TRBJ2-7 | TRBV6-1 | . | TRBD1 | CASSEPRQGAYEQYF | TGTGCCAGCAGTGAACCCCGACAGGGGGCATACGAGCAGTACTTC
TRBJ2-3 | TRBV5-1 | once | . | CASSLAEGGPSTDTQYF | TGCGCCAGCAGCTTGGCCGAGGGGGGGCCAAGCACAGATACGCAGTATTTT
TRBJ2-7 | TRBV5-1 | . | TRBD1 | CASSFAHDRGLSYEQYF | TGCGCCAGCAGCTTTGCCCACGACAGGGGGTTAAGCTACGAGCAGTACTTC
TRBJ2-1 | TRBV5-4 | . | . | CASSANRVNANEQFF | TGTGCCAGCAGCGCAAACAGGGTGAACGCCAATGAGCAGTTCTTC
TRBJ1-2 | TRBV4-3 | . | . | CASSQGGGSGYTF | TGCGCCAGCAGCCAAGGGGGTGGGTCTGGCTACACCTTC
TRBJ1-2 | TRBV7-8 | . | . | CATSEVLYGYTF | TGTGCCACCTCGGAGGTACTCTATGGCTACACCTTC
TRBJ1-1 | TRBV5-1 | medium-sized | . | CASSLIVMNTEAFF | TGCGCCAGCAGCTTGATAGTAATGAACACTGAAGCTTTCTTT
TRBJ1-1 | TRBV7-9 | few | . | CASSLAHGAYTEAFF | TGTGCCAGCAGCTTAGCCCACGGGGCTTACACTGAAGCTTTCTTT
TRBJ2-1 | TRBV30 | . | . | CAWSPALSLNEQFF | TGTGCCTGGAGCCCCGCACTCAGCTTAAATGAGCAGTTCTTC
TRBJ2-7 | TRBV2 | . | . | CASSELKQYF | TGTGCCAGCAGTGAACTCAAGCAGTACTTC
TRBJ2-3 | TRBV27 | . | TRBD1 | CASSYRGWQDTQYF | TGTGCCAGCAGTTACAGGGGGTGGCAAGATACGCAGTATTTT